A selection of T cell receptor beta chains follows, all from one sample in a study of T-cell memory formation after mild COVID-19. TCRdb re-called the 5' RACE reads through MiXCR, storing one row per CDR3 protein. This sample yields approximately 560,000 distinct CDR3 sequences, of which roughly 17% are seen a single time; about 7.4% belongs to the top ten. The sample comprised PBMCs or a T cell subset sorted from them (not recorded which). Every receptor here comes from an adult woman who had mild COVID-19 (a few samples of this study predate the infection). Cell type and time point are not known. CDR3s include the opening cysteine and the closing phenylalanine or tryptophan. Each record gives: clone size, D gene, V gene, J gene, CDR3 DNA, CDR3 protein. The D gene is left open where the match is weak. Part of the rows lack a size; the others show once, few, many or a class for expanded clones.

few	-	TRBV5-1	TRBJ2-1	TGCGCCAGCAGCTTAGTTACCAATGAGCAGTTCTTC	CASSLVTNEQFF
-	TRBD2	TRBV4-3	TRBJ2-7	TGCGCCAGCAGCCCGACCACTACCCTAGCGGGGGCCTACGAGCAGTACTTC	CASSPTTTLAGAYEQYF
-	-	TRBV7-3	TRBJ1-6	TGTGCCAGCAGCTTAGGGGGCTGGAATTCACCCCTCCACTTT	CASSLGGWNSPLHF
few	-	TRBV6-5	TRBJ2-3	TGTGCCAGCAGTTACGTCGGGGCTAGCACAGATACGCAGTATTTT	CASSYVGASTDTQYF
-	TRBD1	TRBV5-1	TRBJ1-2	TGCGCCAGCAGACCCGGACAGGGGGAAGTAAGCTATGGCTACACCTTC	CASRPGQGEVSYGYTF
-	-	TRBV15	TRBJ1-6	TGTGCCACCAGCAGGGGGGCTTCACCCCTCCACTTT	CATSRGASPLHF
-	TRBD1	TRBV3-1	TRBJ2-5	TGTGCCAGCAGCCATAATTCAGGGGGTCGGGAGACCCAGTACTTC	CASSHNSGGRETQYF
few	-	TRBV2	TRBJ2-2	TGTGCCAGCAGTGTACAGGGGACTAACACCGGGGAGCTGTTTTTT	CASSVQGTNTGELFF
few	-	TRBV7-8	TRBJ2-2	TGTGCCAGCAGCAGGACAAATGCGAACACCGGGGAGCTGTTTTTT	CASSRTNANTGELFF
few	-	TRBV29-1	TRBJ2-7	TGCAGCGTAAACAGGGACCGCGAGCAGTACTTC	CSVNRDREQYF
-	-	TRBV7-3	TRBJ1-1	TGTGCCAGCAGCTCCTCTATTGGACAGAACACTGAAGCTTTCTTT	CASSSSIGQNTEAFF
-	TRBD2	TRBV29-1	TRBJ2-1	TGCAGCGTTGACCTAGCGGGAGGGGGGTGGAATGAGCAGTTCTTC	CSVDLAGGGWNEQFF
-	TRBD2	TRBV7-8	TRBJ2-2	TGTGCCAGCAGCTCAAGGCGCCTAGCGGGGGAAGCGAACACCGGGGAGCTGTTTTTT	CASSSRRLAGEANTGELFF
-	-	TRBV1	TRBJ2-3	TGCACCAGCAGCCAGAGAGGGCAGTATTTT	CTSSQRGQYF
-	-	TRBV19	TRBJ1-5	TGTGCCAGTAGTAAGCCAGCGAATCAGCCCCAGCATTTT	CASSKPANQPQHF
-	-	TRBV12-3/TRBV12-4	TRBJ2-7	TGTGCCAGCAGTTTAAGTGGCACCTACTACGAGCAGTACTTC	CASSLSGTYYEQYF
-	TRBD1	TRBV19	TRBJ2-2	TGTGCCAGTAGTCCAGGGGGCTACGCCGGGGAGCTGTTTTTT	CASSPGGYAGELFF
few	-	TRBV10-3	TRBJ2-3	TGTGCCATCAGTGAGCCTGACACCAACACAGATACGCAGTATTTT	CAISEPDTNTDTQYF
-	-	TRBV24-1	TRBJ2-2	TGTGCCACCAGCCCGACGGACGGATCGAACACCGGGGAGCTGTTTTTT	CATSPTDGSNTGELFF
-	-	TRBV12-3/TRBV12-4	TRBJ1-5	TGTGCCAGCAGTCTGGCAGGCGGAGATAGCAATCAGCCCCAGCATTTT	CASSLAGGDSNQPQHF